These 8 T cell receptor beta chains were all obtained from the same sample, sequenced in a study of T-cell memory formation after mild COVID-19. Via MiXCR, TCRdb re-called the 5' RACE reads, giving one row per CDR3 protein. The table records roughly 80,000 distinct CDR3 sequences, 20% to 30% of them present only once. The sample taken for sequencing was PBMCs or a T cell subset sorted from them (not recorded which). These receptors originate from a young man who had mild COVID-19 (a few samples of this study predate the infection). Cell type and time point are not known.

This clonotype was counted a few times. CDR3 protein: CASSQDQGNYNEQFF. The DNA for the CDR3 is TGCGCCAGCAGCCAAGACCAGGGGAACTACAATGAGCAGTTCTTC. This chain joins TRBV4-3 and TRBJ2-1, with D possibly being TRBD1 (6 bases). Germline V CDR1 and CDR2: LGHNA, YSLEER. The CDR3 is made up of 15 amino acids. V was cut by 0 bases and J by 3 bases, with 9 bases left in between.

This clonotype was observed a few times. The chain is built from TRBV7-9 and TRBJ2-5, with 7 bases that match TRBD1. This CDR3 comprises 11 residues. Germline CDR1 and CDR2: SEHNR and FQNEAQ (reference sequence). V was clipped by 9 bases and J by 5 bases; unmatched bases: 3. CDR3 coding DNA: TGTGCCAGTGGGACAGTGGAGACCCAGTACTTC. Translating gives CASGTVETQYF.

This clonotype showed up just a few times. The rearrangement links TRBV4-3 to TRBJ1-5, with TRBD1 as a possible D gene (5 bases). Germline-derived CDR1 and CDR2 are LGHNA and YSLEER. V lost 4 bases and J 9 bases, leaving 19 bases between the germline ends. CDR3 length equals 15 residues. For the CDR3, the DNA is TGCGCCAGCAGCCTGTGGGGAGGCGGGGGAGGGCCCCAGCATTTT. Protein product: CASSLWGGGGGPQHF.

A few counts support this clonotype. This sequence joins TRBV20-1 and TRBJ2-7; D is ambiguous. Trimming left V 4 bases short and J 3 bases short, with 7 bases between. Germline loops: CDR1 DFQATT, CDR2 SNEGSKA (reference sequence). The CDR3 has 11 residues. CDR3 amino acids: CSATGSYEQYF. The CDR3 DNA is TGCAGTGCTACCGGCAGCTACGAGCAGTACTTC.

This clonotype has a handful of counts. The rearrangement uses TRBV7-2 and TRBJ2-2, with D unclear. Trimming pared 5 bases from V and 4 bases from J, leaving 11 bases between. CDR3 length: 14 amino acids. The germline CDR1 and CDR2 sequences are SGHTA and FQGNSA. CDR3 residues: CASSHGRTTGELFF. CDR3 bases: TGTGCCAGCAGCCACGGGCGGACCACCGGGGAGCTGTTTTTT.

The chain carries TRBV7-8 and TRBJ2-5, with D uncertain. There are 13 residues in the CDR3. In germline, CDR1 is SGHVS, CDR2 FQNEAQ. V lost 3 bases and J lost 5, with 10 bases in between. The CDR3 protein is CASSFTSLETQYF. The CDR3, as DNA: TGTGCCAGCAGCTTTACCTCGTTGGAGACCCAGTACTTC.

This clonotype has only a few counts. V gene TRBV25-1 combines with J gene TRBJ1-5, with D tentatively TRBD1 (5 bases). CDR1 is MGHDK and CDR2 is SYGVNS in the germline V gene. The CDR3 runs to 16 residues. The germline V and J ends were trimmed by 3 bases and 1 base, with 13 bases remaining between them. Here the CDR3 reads CASSDRAWDSNQPQHF. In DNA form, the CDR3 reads TGTGCCAGCAGTGACCGGGCCTGGGACAGCAATCAGCCCCAGCATTTT.

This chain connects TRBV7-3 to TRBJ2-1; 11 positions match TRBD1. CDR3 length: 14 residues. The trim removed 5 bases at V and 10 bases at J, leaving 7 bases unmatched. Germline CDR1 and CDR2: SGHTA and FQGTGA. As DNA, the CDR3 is TGTGCCAGCAGCCTCCCGGACAGGGGGCGCGAGCAGTTCTTC. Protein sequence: CASSLPDRGREQFF.